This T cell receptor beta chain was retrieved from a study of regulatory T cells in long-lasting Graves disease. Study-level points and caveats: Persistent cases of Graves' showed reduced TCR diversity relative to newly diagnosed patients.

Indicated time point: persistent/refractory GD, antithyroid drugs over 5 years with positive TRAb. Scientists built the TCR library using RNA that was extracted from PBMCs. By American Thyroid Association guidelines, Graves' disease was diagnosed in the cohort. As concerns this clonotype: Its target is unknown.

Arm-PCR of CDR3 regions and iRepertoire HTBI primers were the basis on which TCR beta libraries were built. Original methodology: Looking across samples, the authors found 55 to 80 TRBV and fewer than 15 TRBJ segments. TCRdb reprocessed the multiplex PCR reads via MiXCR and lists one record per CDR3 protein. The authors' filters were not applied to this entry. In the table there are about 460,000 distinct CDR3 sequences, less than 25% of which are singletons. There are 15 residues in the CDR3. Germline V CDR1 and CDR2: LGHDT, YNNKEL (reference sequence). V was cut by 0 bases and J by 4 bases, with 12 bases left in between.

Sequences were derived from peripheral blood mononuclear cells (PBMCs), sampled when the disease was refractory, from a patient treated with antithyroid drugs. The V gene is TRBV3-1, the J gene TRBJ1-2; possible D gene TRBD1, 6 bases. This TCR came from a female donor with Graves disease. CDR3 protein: CASSQDGTTGYGYTF. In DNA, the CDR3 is TGTGCCAGCAGCCAAGATGGGACAACGGGCTATGGCTACACCTTC.